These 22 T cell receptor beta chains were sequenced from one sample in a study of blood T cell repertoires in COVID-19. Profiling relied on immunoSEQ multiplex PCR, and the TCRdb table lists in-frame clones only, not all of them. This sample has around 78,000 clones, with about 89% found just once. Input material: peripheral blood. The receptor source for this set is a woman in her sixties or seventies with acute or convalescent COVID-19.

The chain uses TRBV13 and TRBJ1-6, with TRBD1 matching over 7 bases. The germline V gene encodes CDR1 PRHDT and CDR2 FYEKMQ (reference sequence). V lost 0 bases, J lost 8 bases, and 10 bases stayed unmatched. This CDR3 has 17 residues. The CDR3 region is CASSLGGGGGAYSPLHF. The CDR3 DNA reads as TGTGCCAGCAGCTTAGGCGGAGGAGGGGGCGCGTATTCACCCCTCCACTTT.

The CDR3 protein is CASSLRPSGTDTQYF. CDR3 nucleotide sequence: TGTGCCAGCAGCTTACGGCCTAGTGGCACAGATACGCAGTATTTT. This rearrangement joins TRBV11-2 to TRBJ2-3; D remains ambiguous. The CDR3 runs to 15 residues. The germline gives CDR1 SGHAT, CDR2 FQNNGV. With 2 bases removed from V and 1 base from J, the gap between germline ends came to 10 bases.

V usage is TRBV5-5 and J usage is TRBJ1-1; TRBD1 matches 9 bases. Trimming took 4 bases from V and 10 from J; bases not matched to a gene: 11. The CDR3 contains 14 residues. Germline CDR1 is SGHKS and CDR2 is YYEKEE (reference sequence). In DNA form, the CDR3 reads TGTGCCAGCAGCATACCCGGGACAGGGTTTGTAGCTTTCTTT. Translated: CASSIPGTGFVAFF.

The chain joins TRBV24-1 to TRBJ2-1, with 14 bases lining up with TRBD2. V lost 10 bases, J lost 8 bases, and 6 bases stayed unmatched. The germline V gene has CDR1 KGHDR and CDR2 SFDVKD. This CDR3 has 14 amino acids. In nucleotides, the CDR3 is TGTGCCACTTCGGGACTAGCGGGAGAAGATGAGCAGTTCTTC. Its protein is CATSGLAGEDEQFF.

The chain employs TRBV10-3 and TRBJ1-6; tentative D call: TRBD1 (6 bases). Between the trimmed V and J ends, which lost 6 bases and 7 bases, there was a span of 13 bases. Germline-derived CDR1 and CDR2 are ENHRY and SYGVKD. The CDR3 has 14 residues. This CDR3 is CAISHGTRNSPLHF. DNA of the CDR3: TGTGCCATCAGCCACGGGACACGGAATTCACCCCTCCACTTT.

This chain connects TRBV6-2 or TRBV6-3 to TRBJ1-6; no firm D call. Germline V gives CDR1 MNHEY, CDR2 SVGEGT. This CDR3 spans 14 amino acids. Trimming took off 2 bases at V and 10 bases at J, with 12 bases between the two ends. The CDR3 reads CASSYRGGNSPLHF. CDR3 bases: TGTGCCAGCAGTTACCGGGGAGGGAACTCACCCCTCCACTTT.

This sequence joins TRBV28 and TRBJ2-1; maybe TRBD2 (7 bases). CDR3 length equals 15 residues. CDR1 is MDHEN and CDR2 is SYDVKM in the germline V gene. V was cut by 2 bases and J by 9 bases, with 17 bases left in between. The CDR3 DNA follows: TGTGCCAGCAGTTTACGGGTCATGGGAGGGGGTGAGCAGTTCTTC. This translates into CASSLRVMGGGEQFF.

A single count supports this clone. As DNA, the CDR3 is TGTGCCAGCAGTTTATGGGCGGGAAGCTCCTACGAGCAGTACTTC. Translating gives CASSLWAGSSYEQYF. The rearrangement links TRBV28 to TRBJ2-7; D possibly corresponds to TRBD2 (6 bases). V lost 0 bases, J lost 0 bases, and 9 bases lay in between. The germline V gene has CDR1 MDHEN and CDR2 SYDVKM. CDR3 length: 15 residues.

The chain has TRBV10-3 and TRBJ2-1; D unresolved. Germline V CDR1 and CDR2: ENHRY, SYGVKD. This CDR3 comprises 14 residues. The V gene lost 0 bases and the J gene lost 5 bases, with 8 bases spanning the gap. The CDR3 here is CAISESGRDNEQFF. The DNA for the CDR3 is TGTGCCATCAGTGAGTCTGGCCGGGACAATGAGCAGTTCTTC.

The DNA of the CDR3 is TGTGCCAGCAGCCCCCCCGGACTAGCGGGAGTCAATGAGCAGTTCTTC. Its protein is CASSPPGLAGVNEQFF. The chain carries TRBV6-6 and TRBJ2-1, with TRBD2 matching over 13 bases. Germline V gives CDR1 MNHNY, CDR2 SVGAGI (reference sequence). The ends lost 6 bases at V and 6 bases at J; junction bases unmatched: 8. The CDR3 is 16 amino acids.

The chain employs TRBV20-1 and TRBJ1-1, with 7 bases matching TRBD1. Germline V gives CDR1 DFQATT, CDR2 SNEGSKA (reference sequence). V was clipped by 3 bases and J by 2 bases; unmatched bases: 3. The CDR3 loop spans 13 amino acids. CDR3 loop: CSASNRGNTEAFF. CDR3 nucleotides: TGCAGTGCTAGTAACAGGGGAAACACTGAAGCTTTCTTT.

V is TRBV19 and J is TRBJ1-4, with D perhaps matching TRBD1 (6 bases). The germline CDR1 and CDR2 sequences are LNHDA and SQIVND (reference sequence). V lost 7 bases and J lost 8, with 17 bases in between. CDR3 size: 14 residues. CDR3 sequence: CASNPQGLGEKLFF. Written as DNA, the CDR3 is TGTGCCAGTAATCCTCAGGGGTTGGGAGAAAAACTGTTTTTT.

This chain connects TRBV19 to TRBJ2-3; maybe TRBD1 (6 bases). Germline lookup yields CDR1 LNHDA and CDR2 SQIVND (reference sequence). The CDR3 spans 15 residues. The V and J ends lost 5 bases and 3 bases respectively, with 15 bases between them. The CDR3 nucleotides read TGTGCCAGTAGTCCGGGACCAGGGGTTACAGATACGCAGTATTTT. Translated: CASSPGPGVTDTQYF.

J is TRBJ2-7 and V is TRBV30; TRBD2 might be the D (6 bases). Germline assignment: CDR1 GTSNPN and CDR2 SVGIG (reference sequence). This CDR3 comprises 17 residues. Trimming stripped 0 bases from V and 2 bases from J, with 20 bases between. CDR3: CAWSVGERDSRAYEQYF. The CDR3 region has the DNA TGTGCCTGGAGTGTAGGGGAAAGGGACTCCCGGGCCTACGAGCAGTACTTC.

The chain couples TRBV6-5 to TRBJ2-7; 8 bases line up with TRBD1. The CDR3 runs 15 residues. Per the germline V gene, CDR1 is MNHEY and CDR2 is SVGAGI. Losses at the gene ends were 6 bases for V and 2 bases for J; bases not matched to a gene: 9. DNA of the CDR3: TGTGCCAGCAGACTGGGACAGGCGGCAACCTACGAGCAGTACTTC. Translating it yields CASRLGQAATYEQYF.

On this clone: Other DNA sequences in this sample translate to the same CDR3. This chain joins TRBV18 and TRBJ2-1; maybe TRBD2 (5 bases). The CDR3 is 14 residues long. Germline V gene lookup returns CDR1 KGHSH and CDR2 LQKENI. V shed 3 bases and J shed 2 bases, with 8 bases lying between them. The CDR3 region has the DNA TGTGCCAGCTCACCCCTAGCAGCCTACAATGAGCAGTTCTTC. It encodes CASSPLAAYNEQFF.

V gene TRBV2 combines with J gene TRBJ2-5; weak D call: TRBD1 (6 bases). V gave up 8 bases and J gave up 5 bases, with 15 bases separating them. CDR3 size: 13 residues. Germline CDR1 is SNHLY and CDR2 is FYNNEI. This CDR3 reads CASSQERGETQYF. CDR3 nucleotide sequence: TGTGCCAGCTCCCAAGAAAGGGGGGAGACCCAGTACTTC.

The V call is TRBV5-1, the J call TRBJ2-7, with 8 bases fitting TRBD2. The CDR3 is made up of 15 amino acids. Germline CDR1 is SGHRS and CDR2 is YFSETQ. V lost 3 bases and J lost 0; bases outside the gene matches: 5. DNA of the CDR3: TGCGCCAGCAGCTCCCCGCGGGGGGTCTCCTACGAGCAGTACTTC. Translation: CASSSPRGVSYEQYF.

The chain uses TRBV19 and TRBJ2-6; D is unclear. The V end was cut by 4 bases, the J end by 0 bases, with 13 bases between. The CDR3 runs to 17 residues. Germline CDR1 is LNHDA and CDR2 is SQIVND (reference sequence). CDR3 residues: CASSTRHQTSGANVLTF. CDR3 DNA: TGTGCCAGTAGTACCAGACACCAAACCTCTGGGGCCAACGTCCTGACTTTC.

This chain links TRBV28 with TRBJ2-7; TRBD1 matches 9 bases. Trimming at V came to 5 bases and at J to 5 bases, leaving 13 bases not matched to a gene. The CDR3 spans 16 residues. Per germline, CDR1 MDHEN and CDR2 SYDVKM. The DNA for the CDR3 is TGTGCCAGCAGTCCTCCACTCGGACAGGGGAGAAACGAGCAGTACTTC. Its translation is CASSPPLGQGRNEQYF. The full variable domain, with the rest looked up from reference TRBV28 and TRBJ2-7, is DVKVTQSSRYLVKRTGEKVFLECVQDMDHENMFWYRQDPGLGLRLIYFSYDVKMKEKGDIPEGYSVSREKKERFSLILESASTNQTSMYLCASSPPLGQGRNEQYFGPGTRLTVT.

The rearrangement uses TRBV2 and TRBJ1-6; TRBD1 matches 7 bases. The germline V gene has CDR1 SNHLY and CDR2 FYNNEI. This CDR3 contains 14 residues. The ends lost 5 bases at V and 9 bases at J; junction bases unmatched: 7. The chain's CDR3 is CASSTTGVGSPLHF. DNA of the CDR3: TGTGCCAGCAGTACAACAGGGGTAGGTTCACCCCTCCACTTT.

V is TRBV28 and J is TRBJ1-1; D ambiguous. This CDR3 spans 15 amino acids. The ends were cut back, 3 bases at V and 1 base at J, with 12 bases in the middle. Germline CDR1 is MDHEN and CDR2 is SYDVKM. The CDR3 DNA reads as TGTGCCAGCAGTTTCAATCGGGGAAGGAACACTGAAGCTTTCTTT. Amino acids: CASSFNRGRNTEAFF.